This TCR beta chain was documented in a study of beta chain features in type 1 diabetes. The study, taken as a whole, reports: Researchers report that Type 1 diabetes patients had moderately but significantly shorter TCRB CDR3s across all four CD4+ subsets.

A remark on this clone: The antigen is unknown. Germline is not matched at one junction end, which may reflect a read error.

TCRB transcripts that were expressed got sequenced, as all of the isolated RNA had been reverse transcribed. TCRdb's copy holds only in-frame clones and misses some; the assay was immunoSEQ multiplex PCR. The data hold roughly 730,000 clones, with around an eighth observed a single time. The CDR3 contains 14 residues. Germline V gives CDR1 SQVTM, CDR2 ANQGSEA. The chain couples TRBV29-1 to TRBJ2-7; the match to TRBD1 covers 7 bases. Sequencing input: naive CD4+ T cells from blood. This receptor was identified in a man aged 18 to 29 with type 1 diabetes. The CDR3 reads CSVEVYRGSNEQYF. CDR3 in DNA: TGCAGCGTTGAAGTTTACAGGGGCTCCAACGAGCAGTACTTC.